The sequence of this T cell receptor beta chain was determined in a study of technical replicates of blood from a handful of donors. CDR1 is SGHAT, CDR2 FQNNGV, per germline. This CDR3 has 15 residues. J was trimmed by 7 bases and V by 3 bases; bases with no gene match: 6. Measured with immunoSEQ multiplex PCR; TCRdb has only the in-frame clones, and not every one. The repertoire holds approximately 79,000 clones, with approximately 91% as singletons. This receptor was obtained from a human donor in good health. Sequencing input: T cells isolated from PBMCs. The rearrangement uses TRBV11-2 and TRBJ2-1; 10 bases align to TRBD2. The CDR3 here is CASSFRGLANNEQFF. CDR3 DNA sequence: TGTGCCAGCAGCTTCAGGGGACTAGCGAATAATGAGCAGTTCTTC.